The clone carrying this T cell receptor beta chain is labeled medium-sized (0.01 to 0.1%). Its antigen is unknown. The sorted Tregs were CD4+CD25+CD127-/low cells. Notes on the study in general: Tumor memory CD4+ T cell TCR gene usage was found to cluster with blood and lymph node memory CD4+ cells and with lymph node naive CD4+ cells. Tumor Tregs overlapped most with tumor, then blood, naive CD4+ cells. Larger-cohort validation covered only one TCR beta V-J rearrangement.

This CDR3 has 15 residues. The germline V gene has CDR1 MNHEY and CDR2 SVGAGI. V lost 6 bases to trimming and J lost 0 bases, with 14 bases between them. After constant-region reverse-primer amplification, full-length variable regions underwent semi-nested PCR with Nested Universal Primer A. TCRdb ran MiXCR on the 5' RACE reads and lists one entry per CDR3 protein. Of 62,000 or so distinct CDR3 sequences in the sample, roughly 28% were seen once. The source of this sequence is a female donor with breast cancer. Material for sequencing was tumor-infiltrating Tregs sorted from the breast tumor. The chain employs TRBV6-5 and TRBJ1-1; D is possibly TRBD1 (6 bases). This chain's CDR3 is CASSRYGTLNTEAFF. CDR3 bases: TGTGCCAGCAGCCGCTATGGGACACTGAACACTGAAGCTTTCTTT.